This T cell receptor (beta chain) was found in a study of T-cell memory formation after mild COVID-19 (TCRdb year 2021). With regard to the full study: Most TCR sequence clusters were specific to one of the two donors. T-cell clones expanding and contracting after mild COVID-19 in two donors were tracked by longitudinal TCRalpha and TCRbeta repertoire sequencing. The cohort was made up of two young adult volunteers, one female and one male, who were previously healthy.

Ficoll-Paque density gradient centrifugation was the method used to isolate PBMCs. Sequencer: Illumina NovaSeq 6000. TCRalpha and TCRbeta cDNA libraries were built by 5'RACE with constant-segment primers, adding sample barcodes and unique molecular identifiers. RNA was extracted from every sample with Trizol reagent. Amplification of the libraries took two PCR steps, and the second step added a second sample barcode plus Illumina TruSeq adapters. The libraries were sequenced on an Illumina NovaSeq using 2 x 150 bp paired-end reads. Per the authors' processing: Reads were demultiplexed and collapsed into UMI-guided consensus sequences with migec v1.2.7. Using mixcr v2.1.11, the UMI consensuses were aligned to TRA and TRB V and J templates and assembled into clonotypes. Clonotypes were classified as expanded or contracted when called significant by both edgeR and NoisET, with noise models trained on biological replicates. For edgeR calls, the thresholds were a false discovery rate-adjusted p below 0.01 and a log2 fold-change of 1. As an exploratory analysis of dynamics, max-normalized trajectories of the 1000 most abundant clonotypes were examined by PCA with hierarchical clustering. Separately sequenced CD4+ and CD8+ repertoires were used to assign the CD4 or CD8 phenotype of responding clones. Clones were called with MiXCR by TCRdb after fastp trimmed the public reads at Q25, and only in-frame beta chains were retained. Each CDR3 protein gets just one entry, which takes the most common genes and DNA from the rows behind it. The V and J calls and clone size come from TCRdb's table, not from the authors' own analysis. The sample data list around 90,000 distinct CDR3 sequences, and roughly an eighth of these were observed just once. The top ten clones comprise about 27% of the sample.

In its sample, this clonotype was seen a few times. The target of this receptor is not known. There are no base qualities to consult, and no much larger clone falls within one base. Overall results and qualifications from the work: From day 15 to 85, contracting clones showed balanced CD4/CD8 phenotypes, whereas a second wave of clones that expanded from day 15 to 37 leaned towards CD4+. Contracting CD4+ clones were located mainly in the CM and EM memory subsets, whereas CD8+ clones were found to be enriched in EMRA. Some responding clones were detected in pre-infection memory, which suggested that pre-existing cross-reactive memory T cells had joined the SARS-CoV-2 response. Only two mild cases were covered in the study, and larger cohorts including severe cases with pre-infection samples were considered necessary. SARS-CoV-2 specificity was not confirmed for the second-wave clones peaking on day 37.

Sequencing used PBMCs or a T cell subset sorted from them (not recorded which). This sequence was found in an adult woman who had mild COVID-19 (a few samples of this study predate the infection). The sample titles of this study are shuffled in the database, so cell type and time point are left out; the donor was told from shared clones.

Read as DNA, the sequence is TGCAGCGTTGAAGGGCGGCCCGGGGGACCCTACGAGCAGTACTTC. This translates into CSVEGRPGGPYEQYF. The sequence joins TRBV29-1 to TRBJ2-7, and the D gene may be TRBD2, 6 bases matching. The CDR3 runs 15 amino acids, cysteine and phenylalanine included. Of the read, only the CDR3 DNA is kept; its 45 bases are in frame from base 1. Reading the germline V gene gives CDR1 SQVTM and CDR2 ANQGSEA. V loses 1 base of germline sequence and J loses 2 bases, and the interval between the two ends is 15 bases.